This T cell receptor beta chain emerged from a study of blood T cell repertoires in COVID-19. Some clones are missing from TCRdb's copy, which holds only in-frame ones; the method was immunoSEQ multiplex PCR. This table holds under 200,000 clones, about 80% found once. Cohorts were assigned according to the clinical history that participants reported. The clonotype comes from a woman aged 60-75 years with acute COVID-19. Specimen: PBMCs or T cells enriched from blood (not recorded which).

Here the CDR3 reads CASSLIGTRSYNEQFF. In nucleotides, the CDR3 is TGTGCCAGCAGTCTAATAGGAACGAGGTCCTACAATGAGCAGTTCTTC. The chain employs TRBV27 and TRBJ2-1; no clear D. In germline, CDR1 is MNHEY, CDR2 SMNVEV (reference sequence). V dropped 5 bases and J dropped 1 base, with 15 bases sitting between them. CDR3 length: 16 amino acids.